These T cell receptor beta chains were read from a single sample in a study of cytomegalovirus exposure and HLA in healthy donors. Libraries were prepared by immunoSEQ multiplex PCR; TCRdb keeps only in-frame clonotypes and omits some of them. This sample has 150,000 to 200,000 clones, with approximately 80% found just once. Sequenced: PBMCs. These receptor sequences come from a young woman in good health and CMV-seronegative. Each CDR3 is given without its conserved first and last residue. D genes are given only for firm matches. Size values are once, few and many counts, or a class for expanded clones, and some rows have none.

>13|TRBD1|TRBV7-9|.
ASSFSGSGGTEAF
>12|.|TRBV27|.
ASSLSAGGEKLF
>11|.|TRBV6-5|.
ASSEANNQPQH
>11|.|TRBV30|once
AWSERQGDGYT
>12|TRBD1|TRBV29-1|.
SAGSSGGSTEAF
>11|TRBD1|TRBV6-5|.
ATQIDRATEAF
>12|TRBD1|TRBV10-3|once
AISVTGLGNEQF
>13|TRBD1|TRBV10-3|.
AIRPNRGENTEAF
>12|.|TRBV15|.
ATHPSSYNSPLH
>11|.|TRBV2|.
ASREQTNYGYT
>13|TRBD2|TRBV28|.
ASSLLAGGPHEQY
>12|TRBD1|TRBV4-1|.
ASSQGDRGYEQY
>13|TRBD1|TRBV6-1|.
ASSTRGRGPEKLF
>15|.|TRBV7-9|.
ASSLVGTGRGAREAF
>13|TRBD1|TRBV6-5|.
ASSLNGQVNTEAF
>12|TRBD2|TRBV5-6|.
ASSFISGKYEQY
>12|TRBD1|TRBV18|.
ASSPTGGNTEAF
>11|.|TRBV10-2|.
ASSEQGGTEAF
>13|TRBD1|TRBV28|.
ASSFSPGQGGEQY
>14|.|TRBV4-2|.
ASSQDPGREVRGYT
>15|.|TRBV5-5|.
ASSFGDSAYSGNTIY
>14|.|TRBV28|.
ASSSIPTRLNTEAF
>12|.|TRBV19|.
ASRTTGIFQPQH
>15|TRBD2|TRBV9|.
ASSVAFQRGGRETQY
>12|TRBD2|TRBV7-9|.
ASSLAVTSGEQY
>12|TRBD1|TRBV6-5|.
ASSPPGQLYEQY
>12|.|TRBV11-2|.
ASSLAGGGEKLF
>11|.|TRBV30|.
AWSRTSNTEAF
>11|.|TRBV19|.
ASTTQSGTEAF
>10|.|TRBV12-5|.
ASGLTPAEAF
>11|.|TRBV10-3|.
ATRGPATTEAF
>11|.|TRBV27|.
ASGLQGRHGYT
>16|.|TRBV4-1|.
ASSQDQIRAGPHNEQF
>13|.|TRBV5-1|.
ASSLDGDSGNTIY
>14|TRBD2|TRBV4-1|once
ASSSTGLAGIHEQF
>13|.|TRBV6-1|.
ASKFTGGGDTEAF
>10|.|TRBV2|once
ASHRVSDTQY
>17|TRBD1|TRBV5-5|.
ASSFGVRQGPTGTGELF
>9|.|TRBV2|.
ASSARDQPF
>12|.|TRBV25-1|.
ASSDSMSGYEQY
>12|TRBD1|TRBV28|.
ASIGRGREQPQH
>11|TRBD1|TRBV6-1|.
ASKLTGGTEQY
>11|TRBD1|TRBV27|once
ASALRGRDTQY
>11|.|TRBV2|.
ASSLTGNTEAF
>12|.|TRBV2|.
ASRVAGTGNTIY
>13|TRBD1|TRBV19|few
ASNTGTGARQPQH
>13|TRBD1|TRBV5-1|.
ASSPTGAAWEKLF
>13|TRBD2|TRBV5-6|.
ASSLTWEGSHEQF
>11|TRBD1|TRBV7-9|.
ASSHRTGGRAF
>11|TRBD1|TRBV6-5|.
ASSPGQGRIYT
>15|.|TRBV4-1|.
ASSPEGVAEHTDTQY
>12|.|TRBV30|.
AWRFTATNYGYT
>12|.|TRBV6-1|.
ASSVRGGNTEAF
>11|TRBD1|TRBV28|.
ASSTGTGLEQY
>12|TRBD1|TRBV4-1|.
ASSRGQGASEAF